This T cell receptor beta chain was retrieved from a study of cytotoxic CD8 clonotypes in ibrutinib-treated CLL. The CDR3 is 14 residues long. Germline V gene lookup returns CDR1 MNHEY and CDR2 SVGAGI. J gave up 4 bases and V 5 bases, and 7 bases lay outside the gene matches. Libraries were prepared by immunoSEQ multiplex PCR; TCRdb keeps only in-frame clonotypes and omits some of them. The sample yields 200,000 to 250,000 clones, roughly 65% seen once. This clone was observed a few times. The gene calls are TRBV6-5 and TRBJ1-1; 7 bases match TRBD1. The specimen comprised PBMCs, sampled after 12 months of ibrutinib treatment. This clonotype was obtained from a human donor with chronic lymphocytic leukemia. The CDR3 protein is CASSGRGIATEAFF. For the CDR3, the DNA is TGTGCCAGCAGTGGCAGGGGGATAGCCACTGAAGCTTTCTTT.